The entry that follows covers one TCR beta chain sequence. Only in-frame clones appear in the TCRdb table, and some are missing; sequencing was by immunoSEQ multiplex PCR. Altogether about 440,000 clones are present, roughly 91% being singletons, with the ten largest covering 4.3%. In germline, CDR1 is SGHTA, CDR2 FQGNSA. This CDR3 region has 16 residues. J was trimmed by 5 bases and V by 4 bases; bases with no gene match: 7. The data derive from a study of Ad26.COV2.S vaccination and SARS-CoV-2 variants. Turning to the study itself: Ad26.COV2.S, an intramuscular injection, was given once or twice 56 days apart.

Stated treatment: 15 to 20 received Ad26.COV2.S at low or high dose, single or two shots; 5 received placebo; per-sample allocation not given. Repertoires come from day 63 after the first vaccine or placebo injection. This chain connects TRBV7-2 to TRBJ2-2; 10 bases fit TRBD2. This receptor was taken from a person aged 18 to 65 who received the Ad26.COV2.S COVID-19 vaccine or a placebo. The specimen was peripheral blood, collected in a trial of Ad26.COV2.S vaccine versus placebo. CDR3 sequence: CASSSISGRRTGELFF. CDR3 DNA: TGTGCCAGCAGCTCCATTAGCGGGAGGCGTACCGGGGAGCTGTTTTTT.